This TCR beta chain was identified during a study of T cell repertoires in cytomegalovirus infection. Findings and caveats of the study: HLA-C-restricted TCR beta clonotypes specific for CMV led the ex vivo response.

Germline V CDR1 and CDR2: SEHNR, FQNEAQ (reference sequence). The V and J ends lost 5 bases and 6 bases, in that order; junction bases with no gene match: 10. The CDR3 contains 16 residues. Worth noting for this clonotype: Antigen specificity is unknown.

MiXCR, applied by TCRdb to the reads, yields one record per CDR3 protein. The sample has approximately 600,000 distinct CDR3 sequences; around two fifths are singletons. The sample consisted of cultured PBMCs, taken from culture after CMV antigen stimulation. The chain couples TRBV7-9 to TRBJ2-2; 9 bases align to TRBD1. This clonotype originated in a human donor in good health (CMV status not recorded). Some clones in this sample may be carry-over from other donors' samples. The chain's CDR3 is CASSAPGQGSAGELFF. Written as DNA, the CDR3 is TGTGCCAGCAGCGCCCCGGGACAGGGATCGGCCGGGGAGCTGTTTTTT.